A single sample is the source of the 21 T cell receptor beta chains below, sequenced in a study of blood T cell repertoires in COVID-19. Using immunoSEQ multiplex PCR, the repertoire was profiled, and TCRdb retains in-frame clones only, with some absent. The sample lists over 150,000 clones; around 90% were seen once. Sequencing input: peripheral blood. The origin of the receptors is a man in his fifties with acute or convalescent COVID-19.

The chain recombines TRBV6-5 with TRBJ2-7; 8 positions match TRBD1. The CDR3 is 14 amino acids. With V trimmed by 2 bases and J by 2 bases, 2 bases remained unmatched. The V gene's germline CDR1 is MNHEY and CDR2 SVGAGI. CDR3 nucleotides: TGTGCCAGCAGTTACACACAGGGGGCCTACGAGCAGTACTTC. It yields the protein CASSYTQGAYEQYF.

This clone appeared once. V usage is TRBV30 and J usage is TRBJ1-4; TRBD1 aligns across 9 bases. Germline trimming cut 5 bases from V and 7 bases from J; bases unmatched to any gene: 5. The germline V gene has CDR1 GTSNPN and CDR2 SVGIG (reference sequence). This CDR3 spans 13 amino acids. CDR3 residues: CAWGTGMGEKLFF. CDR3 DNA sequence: TGTGCCTGGGGGACAGGGATGGGTGAAAAACTGTTTTTT.

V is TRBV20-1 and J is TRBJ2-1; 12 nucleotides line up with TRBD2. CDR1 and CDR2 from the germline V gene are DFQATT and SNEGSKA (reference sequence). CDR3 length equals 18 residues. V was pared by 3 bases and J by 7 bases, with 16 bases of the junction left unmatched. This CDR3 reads CSASRLELAGGLENEQFF. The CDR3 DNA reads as TGCAGTGCTAGTAGGTTGGAACTAGCGGGAGGACTTGAGAATGAGCAGTTCTTC.

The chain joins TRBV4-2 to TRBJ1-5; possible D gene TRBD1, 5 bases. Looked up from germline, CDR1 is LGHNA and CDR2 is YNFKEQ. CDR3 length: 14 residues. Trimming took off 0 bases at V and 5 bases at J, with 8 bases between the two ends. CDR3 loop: CASSQDLGDQPQHF. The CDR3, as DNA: TGTGCCAGCAGCCAAGATTTAGGGGATCAGCCCCAGCATTTT.

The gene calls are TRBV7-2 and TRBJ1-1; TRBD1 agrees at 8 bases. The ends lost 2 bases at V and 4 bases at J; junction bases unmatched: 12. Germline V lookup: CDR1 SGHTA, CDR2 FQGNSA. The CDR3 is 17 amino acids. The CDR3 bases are TGTGCCAGCAGCTTAAGGGGGACAGGACCCCGGGTCACTGAAGCTTTCTTT. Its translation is CASSLRGTGPRVTEAFF. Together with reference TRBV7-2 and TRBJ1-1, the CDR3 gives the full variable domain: GAGVSQSPSNKVTEKGKDVELRCDPISGHTALYWYRQSLGQGLEFLIYFQGNSAPDKSGLPSDRFSAERTGGSVSTLTIQRTQQEDSAVYLCASSLRGTGPRVTEAFFGQGTRLTVV.

The chain's CDR3 is CASSSTTGGDTGELFF. Here the CDR3 DNA reads TGCGCCAGCAGTTCCACCACCGGGGGGGACACCGGGGAGCTGTTTTTT. The chain employs TRBV10-1 and TRBJ2-2; 8 bases line up with TRBD2. In germline, CDR1 is WNHNN, CDR2 SYGVQD (reference sequence). This CDR3 comprises 16 residues. Unmatched junction bases numbered 8, after V lost 5 bases and J lost 3 bases.

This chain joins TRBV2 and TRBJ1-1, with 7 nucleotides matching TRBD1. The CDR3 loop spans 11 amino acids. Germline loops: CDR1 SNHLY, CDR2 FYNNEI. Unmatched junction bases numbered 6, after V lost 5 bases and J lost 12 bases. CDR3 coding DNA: TGTGCCAGCAGTCCCGACAGGGTACCTTTCTTT. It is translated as CASSPDRVPFF.

Written as DNA, the CDR3 is TGTGCCAGCAGCTTAGGACAGACCACAGATACGCAGTATTTT. Translating it yields CASSLGQTTDTQYF. J is TRBJ2-3 and V is TRBV7-6; perhaps TRBD1 as D (5 bases). Trimming left V 1 base short and J 2 bases short, with 7 bases between. Germline-derived CDR1 and CDR2 are SGHVS and FNYEAQ. CDR3 length equals 14 residues.

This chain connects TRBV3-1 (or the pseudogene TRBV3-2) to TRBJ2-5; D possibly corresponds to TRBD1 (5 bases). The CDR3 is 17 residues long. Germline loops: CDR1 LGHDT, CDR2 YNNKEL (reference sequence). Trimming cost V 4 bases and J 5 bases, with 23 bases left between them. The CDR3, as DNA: TGTGCCAGCAGCCTTCAGGGCCATAGGGTCGGATTTGAGACCCAGTACTTC. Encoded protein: CASSLQGHRVGFETQYF.

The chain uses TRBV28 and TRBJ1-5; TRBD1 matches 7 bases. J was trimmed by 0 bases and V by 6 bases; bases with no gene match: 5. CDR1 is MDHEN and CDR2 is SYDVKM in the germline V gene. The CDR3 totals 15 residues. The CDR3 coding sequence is TGTGCCAGCAGAGGACAGGAGGGTAGCAATCAGCCCCAGCATTTT. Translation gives CASRGQEGSNQPQHF.

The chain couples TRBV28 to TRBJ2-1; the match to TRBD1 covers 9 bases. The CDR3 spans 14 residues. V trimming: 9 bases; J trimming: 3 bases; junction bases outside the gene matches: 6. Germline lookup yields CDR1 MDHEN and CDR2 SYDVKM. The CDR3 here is CASGPGQGYNEQFF. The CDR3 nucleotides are TGTGCCAGTGGACCGGGACAGGGCTACAATGAGCAGTTCTTC.

The CDR3 here is CASSYGWRVGEKLFF. The CDR3 DNA is TGTGCCAGCAGTTACGGATGGAGGGTTGGAGAAAAACTGTTTTTT. This chain uses TRBV6-5 with TRBJ1-4; D not resolved. CDR1 is MNHEY, CDR2 SVGAGI, per germline. Trimming removed 2 bases from V and 8 bases from J, with 15 bases in between. The CDR3 length is 15 residues.

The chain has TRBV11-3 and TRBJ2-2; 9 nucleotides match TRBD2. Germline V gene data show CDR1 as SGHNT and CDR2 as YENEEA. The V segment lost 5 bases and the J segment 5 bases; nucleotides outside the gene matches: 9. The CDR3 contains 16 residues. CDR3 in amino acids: CASSASAGGTTGELFF. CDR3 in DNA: TGTGCCAGCAGCGCCTCAGCGGGGGGTACAACCGGGGAGCTGTTTTTT.

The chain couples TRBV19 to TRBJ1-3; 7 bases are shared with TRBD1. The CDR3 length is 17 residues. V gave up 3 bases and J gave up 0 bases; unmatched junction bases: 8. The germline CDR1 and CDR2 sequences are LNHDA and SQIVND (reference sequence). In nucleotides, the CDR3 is TGTGCCAGTAGTATTCTAGGACAGGACTTCTCTGGAAACACCATATATTTT. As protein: CASSILGQDFSGNTIYF. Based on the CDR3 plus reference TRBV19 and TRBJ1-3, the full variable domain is DGGITQSPKYLFRKEGQNVTLSCEQNLNHDAMYWYRQDPGQGLRLIYYSQIVNDFQKGDIAEGYSVSREKKESFPLTVTSAQKNPTAFYLCASSILGQDFSGNTIYFGEGSWLTVV.

For the CDR3, the DNA is TGCGCCAGCAGCTTGAGGGGCGCGGGGTATGAGCAGTTCTTC. Residues: CASSLRGAGYEQFF. This chain links TRBV5-1 with TRBJ2-1, with a possible D match to TRBD2 (6 bases). Looked up from germline, CDR1 is SGHRS and CDR2 is YFSETQ. The CDR3 totals 14 residues. Trimming stripped 1 base from V and 8 bases from J, with 13 bases between.

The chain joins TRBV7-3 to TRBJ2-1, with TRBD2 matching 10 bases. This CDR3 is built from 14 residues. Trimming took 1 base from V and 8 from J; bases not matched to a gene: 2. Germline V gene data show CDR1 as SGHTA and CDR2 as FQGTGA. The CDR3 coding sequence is TGTGCCAGCAGCTTAAAACTAGCGGGATATGAGCAGTTCTTC. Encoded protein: CASSLKLAGYEQFF.

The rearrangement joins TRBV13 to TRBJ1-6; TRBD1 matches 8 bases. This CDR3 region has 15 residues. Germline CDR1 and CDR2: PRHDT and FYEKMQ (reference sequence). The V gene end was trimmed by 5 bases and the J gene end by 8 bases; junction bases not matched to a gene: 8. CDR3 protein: CASSRRQGKDSPLHF. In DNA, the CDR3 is TGTGCCAGCAGCCGCAGACAGGGGAAGGATTCACCCCTCCACTTT.

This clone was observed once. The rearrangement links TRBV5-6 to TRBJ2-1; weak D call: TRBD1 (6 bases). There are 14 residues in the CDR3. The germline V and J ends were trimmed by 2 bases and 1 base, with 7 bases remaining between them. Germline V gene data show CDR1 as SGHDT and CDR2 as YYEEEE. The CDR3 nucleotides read TGTGCCAGCAGCTTAGGACAGTCCTACAATGAGCAGTTCTTC. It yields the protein CASSLGQSYNEQFF.

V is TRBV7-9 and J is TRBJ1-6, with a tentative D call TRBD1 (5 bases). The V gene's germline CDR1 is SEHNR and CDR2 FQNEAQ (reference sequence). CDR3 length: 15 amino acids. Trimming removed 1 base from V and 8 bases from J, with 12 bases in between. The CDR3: CASSLGGASYSPLHF. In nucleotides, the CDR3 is TGTGCCAGCAGCTTAGGTGGGGCCAGCTATTCACCCCTCCACTTT.

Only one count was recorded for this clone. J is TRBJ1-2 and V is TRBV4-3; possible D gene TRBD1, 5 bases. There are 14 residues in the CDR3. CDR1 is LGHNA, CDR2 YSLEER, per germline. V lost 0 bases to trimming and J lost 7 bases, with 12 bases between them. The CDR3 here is CASSQDQGATGYTF. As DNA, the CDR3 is TGCGCCAGCAGCCAAGATCAAGGGGCGACTGGCTACACCTTC.

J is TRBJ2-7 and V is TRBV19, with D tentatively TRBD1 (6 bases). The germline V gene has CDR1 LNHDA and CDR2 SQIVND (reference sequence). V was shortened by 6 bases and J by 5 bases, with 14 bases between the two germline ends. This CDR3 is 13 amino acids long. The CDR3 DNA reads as TGTGCCAGTAGAAGACAGGATGTCGACGAGCAGTACTTC. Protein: CASRRQDVDEQYF.